The source of this TCR beta chain is a study of molecular identifiers for immune sequencing clone quantification. Note on this clonotype: At one end the junction does not follow the germline gene, possibly because of a read error.

Previously published methods and listed TCR primers were used for the bulk TCR libraries. Using its own MiXCR run on the PCR reads, TCRdb lists one record per CDR3 protein. The sample lists 5,500 to 6,500 distinct CDR3 sequences; approximately 15% were seen once. This TCR derives from a human donor in good health. Some libraries in this study had Jurkat cell RNA spiked in. The sequencing input was naive CD8+ T cells from blood, with Jurkat cell RNA spiked in. Subset reported: FACS-sorted CD8+CD4-CCR7+CD45RA+ naive T cells.

CDR3 DNA sequence: TGTGCCACCAGTGATGAGGGACTCAAGAACACCTGGGAGCTGTTTTTT. Encoded protein: CATSDEGLKNTWELFF. The rearrangement uses TRBV24-1 and TRBJ2-2; possibly TRBD2 for D (6 bases). The V gene's germline CDR1 is KGHDR and CDR2 SFDVKD. This CDR3 contains 16 residues.